This T cell receptor beta chain derives from a study of blood T cells in healthy people across ages. The sample holds a few counts of this clonotype. Its antigen is as yet unknown. Each sample gave at least 6 million isolated PBMCs. Then a second PCR, running roughly 7 to 11 cycles, was carried out with a sample-barcoded 5' primer and a J-beta primer mix. One entry per CDR3 protein results from TCRdb running MiXCR on the 5' RACE reads. The sample includes over 1,200,000 distinct CDR3 sequences, approximately 59% of them seen just once. Between the trimmed V and J ends, which lost 0 bases and 8 bases, there was a span of 11 bases. The CDR3 has 14 amino acids. The germline gives CDR1 LNHNV, CDR2 YYDKDF (reference sequence). Findings and limits, study-wide: Diversity of TCR beta per million T cells declined in a roughly linear way with age. In the absence of known donor CMV status, changes in expanded clonotypes were possibly confounded.

Material for sequencing was blood. The origin of this receptor is a man aged 18 to 35 in good health. The chain recombines TRBV15 with TRBJ2-1; D not resolved. The CDR3 sequence: CATSRDNPVDEQFF. The CDR3 DNA is TGTGCCACCAGCAGAGATAACCCGGTCGATGAGCAGTTCTTC.